The present T cell receptor beta chain was sequenced within a study of technical replicates of blood from several donors. TCRdb's table, derived via immunoSEQ multiplex PCR, lists solely in-frame clones and lacks some. Of 60,000 or so clones in the sample, around nine tenths are singletons; the top ten hold about 5.5%. V lost 6 bases and J 0 bases, leaving 12 bases between the germline ends. The germline CDR1 and CDR2 sequences are SGHAT and FQNNGV. The CDR3 length is 15 residues. The receptor comes from a human donor in good health. Some clones in this sample may be carry-over from other donors' samples. Material for sequencing was PBMCs. This rearrangement joins TRBV11-2 to TRBJ1-3; no reliable D call. CDR3 in amino acids: CASRTTPGSGNTIYF. The CDR3 DNA reads as TGTGCCAGCAGGACCACACCGGGCTCTGGAAACACCATATATTTT.